Listed below are T cell receptor beta chains from one sample, sequenced in a study of Ad26.COV2.S vaccination and SARS-CoV-2 variants. The assay was immunoSEQ multiplex PCR, and TCRdb's table has in-frame clones only and misses some. The table has some 450,000 clones, roughly 88% seen once; the top ten hold roughly 4.3%. This specimen was peripheral blood, taken in a trial of Ad26.COV2.S vaccine versus placebo. These receptors all stem from a person aged 18-65 years who received the Ad26.COV2.S COVID-19 vaccine or a placebo. Both conserved end residues are part of each CDR3. The order of the fields is D gene, J gene, clone size, V gene, CDR3 protein, CDR3 DNA. D genes are given only for firm matches. Not all rows give a size; the values are once, few, many and, for expanded clones, a class.

>TRBD1|TRBJ2-2|.|TRBV10-3
CAISATGTGGIAGELFF
TGTGCCATCAGTGCCACCGGGACAGGGGGCATAGCCGGGGAGCTGTTTTTT
>.|TRBJ2-3|.|TRBV9
CASSVTGAHTDTQYF
TGTGCCAGCAGCGTAACGGGAGCACATACAGATACGCAGTATTTT
>.|TRBJ2-5|.|TRBV28
CASSFPGRAQETQYF
TGTGCCAGCAGTTTCCCCGGCAGGGCCCAAGAGACCCAGTACTTC
>.|TRBJ1-1|.|TRBV4-3
CASSQDGGPNTEAFF
TGCGCCAGCAGCCAAGACGGGGGACCGAACACTGAAGCTTTCTTT
>TRBD1|TRBJ1-3|.|TRBV30
CASLTGTGNTIYF
TGTGCCTCGCTGACAGGGACTGGAAACACCATATATTTT
>TRBD2|TRBJ2-3|.|TRBV7-9
CASRTGLAGYTDTQYF
TGTGCCAGCAGGACTGGACTAGCGGGGTACACAGATACGCAGTATTTT
>.|TRBJ2-5|.|TRBV20-1
CSASPVRSQETQYF
TGCAGTGCTAGTCCCGTGCGGTCCCAAGAGACCCAGTACTTC
>TRBD1|TRBJ2-1|.|TRBV28
CASKPAARGLNEQFF
TGTGCCAGCAAACCGGCGGCCAGGGGGCTGAATGAGCAGTTCTTC
>.|TRBJ2-7|.|TRBV27
CASGSTGGSEQYF
TGTGCCAGCGGTTCCACTGGGGGGTCCGAGCAGTACTTC
>TRBD1|TRBJ2-1|.|TRBV9
CASSVATGGSYNEQFF
TGTGCCAGCAGCGTAGCTACAGGGGGCAGCTACAATGAGCAGTTCTTC
>.|TRBJ2-2|.|TRBV5-8
CASTPGPRTSGELFF
TGTGCCAGCACCCCGGGACCTAGAACTTCCGGGGAGCTGTTTTTT
>.|TRBJ2-1|.|TRBV4-1
CASSVRDEQFF
TGCGCCAGCAGTGTTCGGGATGAGCAGTTCTTC
>TRBD2|TRBJ2-1|.|TRBV15
CATSRDGRADNEQFF
TGTGCCACCAGCAGAGACGGGAGGGCCGACAATGAGCAGTTCTTC
>.|TRBJ1-3|.|TRBV7-9
CASSLGHGENTIYF
TGTGCCAGCAGCTTGGGACACGGAGAAAACACCATATATTTT
>.|TRBJ2-1|.|TRBV11-2
CASSLAAIYNEQFF
TGTGCCAGCAGCTTAGCCGCAATCTACAATGAGCAGTTCTTC
>TRBD1|TRBJ1-2|.|TRBV5-4
CASSWGQGADGYTF
TGTGCCAGCAGCTGGGGACAGGGCGCGGATGGCTACACCTTC
>TRBD2|TRBJ2-1|once|TRBV27
CATTSVDEQFF
TGTGCCACCACTAGCGTCGATGAGCAGTTCTTC
>.|TRBJ2-7|.|TRBV20-1
CSANTAYEQYF
TGCAGTGCAAATACAGCTTACGAGCAGTACTTC
>.|TRBJ2-1|.|TRBV7-6
CASSPSGYEQFF
TGTGCCAGCAGCCCGTCGGGTTATGAGCAGTTCTTC
>.|TRBJ2-1|.|TRBV11-2
CASSFATEQFF
TGTGCCAGCAGCTTTGCCACTGAGCAGTTCTTC
>.|TRBJ1-1|.|TRBV7-9
CASSLPSGIRAFF
TGTGCCAGCAGCCTACCCTCGGGTATTCGAGCTTTCTTT
>TRBD1|TRBJ2-7|.|TRBV11-2
CASSLGTGGLYEQYF
TGTGCCAGCAGCTTAGGAACAGGGGGCCTCTACGAGCAGTACTTC
>TRBD1|TRBJ2-6|.|TRBV10-3
CAIKSTGAQMSGANVLTF
TGTGCCATCAAATCGACAGGGGCCCAAATGAGTGGGGCCAACGTCCTGACTTTC
>.|TRBJ2-7|.|TRBV28
CASSLWGKGFSPYF
TGTGCCAGCAGTTTATGGGGGAAGGGTTTCTCGCCGTACTTC
>.|TRBJ1-1|.|TRBV7-2
CASSLEAGFTEAFF
TGTGCCAGCAGCTTAGAAGCAGGGTTCACTGAAGCTTTCTTT
>.|TRBJ2-5|.|TRBV20-1
CSASWGEETQYF
TGCAGTGCTAGTTGGGGCGAAGAGACCCAGTACTTC
>TRBD1|TRBJ2-3|.|TRBV28
CASSPGTGVDTQYF
TGTGCCAGCAGCCCCGGGACAGGGGTGGATACGCAGTATTTT
>.|TRBJ2-7|.|TRBV2
CASTDWLSSYEQYF
TGTGCCAGCACCGACTGGCTCAGCTCCTACGAGCAGTACTTC
>TRBD2|TRBJ2-1|once|TRBV14
CASSQAREGEQFF
TGTGCCAGCAGCCAAGCCAGGGAGGGAGAGCAGTTCTTC
>TRBD2|TRBJ2-7|.|TRBV5-4
CASSSPREAFSGEQYF
TGTGCCAGCAGCTCCCCCCGGGAGGCATTCAGTGGGGAGCAGTACTTC
>TRBD2|TRBJ2-7|.|TRBV6-2/TRBV6-3
CASSYLGTSGRAPYEQYF
TGTGCCAGCAGTTACCTTGGGACTAGCGGGAGGGCCCCGTACGAGCAGTACTTC
>TRBD2|TRBJ2-1|.|TRBV5-1
CASSFGLANVNEQFF
TGCGCCAGCAGCTTCGGACTAGCGAACGTCAATGAGCAGTTCTTC
>TRBD1|TRBJ2-1|.|TRBV13
CASSPGTASSYNEQFF
TGTGCCAGCAGCCCCGGGACAGCGAGCTCCTACAATGAGCAGTTCTTC
>TRBD1|TRBJ1-6|.|TRBV27
CASSAGTGVNSPLHF
TGTGCCAGCAGTGCCGGGACAGGGGTCAATTCACCCCTCCACTTT
>.|TRBJ2-7|once|TRBV29-1
CSARVNLAGPYEQYF
TGCAGCGCTAGAGTGAATTTGGCAGGTCCCTACGAGCAGTACTTC
>TRBD2|TRBJ2-2|once|TRBV7-3
CASSFSGSGTGELFF
TGTGCCAGCAGCTTTAGCGGGAGTGGCACCGGGGAGCTGTTTTTT
>TRBD2|TRBJ2-7|.|TRBV27
CASSSRWGGYEQYF
TGTGCCAGCAGTTCACGTTGGGGGGGCTACGAGCAGTACTTC
>.|TRBJ1-2|.|TRBV3-1/TRBV3-2
CASSNRPQGIYGYTF
TGTGCCAGCAGCAATCGTCCACAGGGCATCTATGGCTACACCTTC
>.|TRBJ2-7|.|TRBV27
CASSLGHGGSEQYF
TGTGCCAGCAGTTTGGGGCATGGGGGGTCCGAGCAGTACTTC
>.|TRBJ2-3|.|TRBV13
CASSLYALGSADTQYF
TGTGCCAGCAGCTTATACGCCCTCGGTAGTGCAGATACGCAGTATTTT
>TRBD1|TRBJ2-7|.|TRBV5-1
CASSYRQGSYEQYF
TGCGCCAGCAGCTACCGACAGGGGTCCTACGAGCAGTACTTC
>.|TRBJ2-2|.|TRBV19
CASSIQGPGELFF
TGTGCCAGTAGTATACAAGGGCCCGGGGAGCTGTTTTTT
>TRBD2|TRBJ2-2|once|TRBV27
CASSFAGLAGPNTGELFF
TGTGCCAGCAGTTTCGCCGGACTAGCGGGACCGAACACCGGGGAGCTGTTTTTT
>TRBD1|TRBJ1-4|.|TRBV30
CAWSVGQANEKLFF
TGTGCCTGGAGTGTCGGACAGGCTAATGAAAAACTGTTTTTT
>.|TRBJ2-3|.|TRBV19
CASSLLDANTQYF
TGTGCCAGTAGTCTCCTGGATGCTAATACGCAGTATTTT
>TRBD1|TRBJ1-5|.|TRBV6-2/TRBV6-3
CASSYQWDRAFQPQHF
TGTGCCAGCAGTTACCAATGGGACAGGGCTTTTCAGCCCCAGCATTTT
>.|TRBJ1-5|.|TRBV5-5
CASSLAGGNQPQHF
TGTGCCAGCAGCTTGGCGGGGGGGAATCAGCCCCAGCATTTT